This entry concerns a single T cell receptor beta chain. Antigen specificity is unknown. The read is 3 residues too short to cover the CDR3 end, so that end is filled in from the germline J gene. Repertoires were generated with immunoSEQ multiplex PCR, while TCRdb's copy carries only in-frame clones and drops some. Across around 32,000 clones, the top ten clones capture 1.5% to 2% of the sample. The data originate from a study of Tregs in tolerant kidney transplant recipients. Overall study results and limits: For some patients, primers changed over time, blocking nucleotide-level comparison.

Recipients received nonmyeloablative bone marrow transplants from related graft donors, with transient mixed chimerism. V lost 6 bases, J lost 5 bases, and 5 bases stayed unmatched. Germline-derived CDR1 and CDR2 are KGHSH and LQKENI. There are 14 residues in the CDR3. V gene TRBV18 combines with J gene TRBJ2-7; 12 nucleotides align to TRBD1. The receptor comes from a human patient who received a combined kidney and bone marrow transplant. Some T cells could come from the graft donor. The sequencing used CD4+ T cells from blood (PBMCs), collected 24 months after the transplant. The CDR3 loop reads CASSRGTGGDEQYF. CDR3 bases read: TGTGCCAGCTCTCGTGGGACAGGGGGCGACGAG.